This TCR beta chain was sequenced for a study of cytomegalovirus exposure and HLA in healthy donors. About the research overall: Earlier, approximately 110 million unique TCR beta sequences were recovered from 170 million or so T cells by an analysis.

Trimming took 2 bases from V and 5 from J, leaving 19 bases between them. CDR3 size: 16 residues. The germline V gene encodes CDR1 SGHRS and CDR2 YFSETQ. Findings of the study overall: Specific recognition of CMV antigens was confirmed in vitro for a few chains (all CMV-associated). The likely explanation for a cluster of highly shared sequence variants was sequencing artifact.

Use of 60 Vbeta and 13 Jbeta primers characterized the PCR. Assay: immunoSEQ multiplex PCR; the TCRdb copy retains only in-frame clones and omits some. The data contain about 130,000 clones, 70% to 75% of them seen just once; the ten biggest clones take up approximately 2.1%. With regard to this clone: What it binds is not known.

The sequenced material came from PBMCs. This chain connects TRBV5-1 to TRBJ2-5; tentative D call: TRBD2 (6 bases). The TCR comes from a woman in her 40s in good health and CMV-seropositive. The CDR3 sequence is CASSFMSGGIVETQYF. DNA of the CDR3: TGCGCCAGCAGCTTCATGTCTGGAGGGATTGTGGAGACCCAGTACTTC. The whole variable domain, filled in from reference TRBV5-1 and TRBJ2-5, reads KAGVTQTPRYLIKTRGQQVTLSCSPISGHRSVSWYQQTPGQGLQFLFEYFSETQRNKGNFPGRFSGRQFSNSRSEMNVSTLELGDSALYLCASSFMSGGIVETQYFGPGTRLLVL.